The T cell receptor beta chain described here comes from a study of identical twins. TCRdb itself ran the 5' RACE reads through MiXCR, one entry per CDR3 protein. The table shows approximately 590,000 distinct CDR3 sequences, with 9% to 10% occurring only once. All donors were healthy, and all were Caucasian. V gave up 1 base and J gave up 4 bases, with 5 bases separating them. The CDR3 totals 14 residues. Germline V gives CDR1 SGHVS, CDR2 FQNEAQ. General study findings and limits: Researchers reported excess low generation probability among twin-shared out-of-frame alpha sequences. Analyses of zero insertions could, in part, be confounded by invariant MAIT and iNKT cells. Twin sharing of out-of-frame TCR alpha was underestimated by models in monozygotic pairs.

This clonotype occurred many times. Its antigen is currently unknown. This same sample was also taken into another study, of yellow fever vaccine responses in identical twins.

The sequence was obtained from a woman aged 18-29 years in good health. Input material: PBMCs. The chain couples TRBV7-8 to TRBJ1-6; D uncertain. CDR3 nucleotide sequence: TGTGCCAGCAGCTTAGTAGAATATAATTCACCCCTCCACTTT. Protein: CASSLVEYNSPLHF.